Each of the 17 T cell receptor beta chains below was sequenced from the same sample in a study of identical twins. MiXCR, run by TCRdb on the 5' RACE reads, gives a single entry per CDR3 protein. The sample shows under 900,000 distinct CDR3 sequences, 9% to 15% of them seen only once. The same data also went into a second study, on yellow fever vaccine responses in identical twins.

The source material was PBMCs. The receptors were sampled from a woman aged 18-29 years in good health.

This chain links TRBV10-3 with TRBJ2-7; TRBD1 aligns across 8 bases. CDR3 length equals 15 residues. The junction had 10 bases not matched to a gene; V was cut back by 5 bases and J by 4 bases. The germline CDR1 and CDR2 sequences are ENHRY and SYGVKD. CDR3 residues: CAISTTGTGGYEQYF. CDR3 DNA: TGTGCCATCAGTACCACCGGGACAGGAGGTTACGAGCAGTACTTC.

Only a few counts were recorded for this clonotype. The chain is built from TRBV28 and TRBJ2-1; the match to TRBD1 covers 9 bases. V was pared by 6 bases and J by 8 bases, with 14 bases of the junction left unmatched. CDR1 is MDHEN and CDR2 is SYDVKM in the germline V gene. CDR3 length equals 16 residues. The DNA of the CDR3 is TGTGCCAGCAGAACCTTACCGGGACAGGGAAGTGATGAGCAGTTCTTC. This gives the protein CASRTLPGQGSDEQFF.

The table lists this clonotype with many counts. In DNA, the CDR3 is TGTGCCAGCAGCTTAGACCTCAGGAGACTAGCGGGAATCGGGGAGCTGTTTTTT. Its protein product is CASSLDLRRLAGIGELFF. The V call is TRBV7-8, the J call TRBJ2-2, with TRBD2 matching 11 bases. This CDR3 contains 18 residues. Germline V CDR1 and CDR2: SGHVS, FQNEAQ. Trimming removed 1 base from V and 7 bases from J; junction bases left unmatched: 11.

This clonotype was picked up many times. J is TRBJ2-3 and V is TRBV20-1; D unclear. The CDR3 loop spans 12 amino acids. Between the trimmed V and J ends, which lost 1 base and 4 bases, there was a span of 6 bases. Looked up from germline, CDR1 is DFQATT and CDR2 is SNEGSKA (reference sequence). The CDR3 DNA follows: TGCAGTGCTAGAGTAGTGGCAGATACGCAGTATTTT. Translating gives CSARVVADTQYF.

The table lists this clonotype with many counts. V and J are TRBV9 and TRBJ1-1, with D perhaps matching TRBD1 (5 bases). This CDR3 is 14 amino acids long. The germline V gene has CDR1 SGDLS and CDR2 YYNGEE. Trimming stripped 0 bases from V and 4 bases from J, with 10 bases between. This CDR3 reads CASSVELGGTEAFF. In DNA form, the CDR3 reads TGTGCCAGCAGCGTAGAACTGGGGGGCACTGAAGCTTTCTTT.

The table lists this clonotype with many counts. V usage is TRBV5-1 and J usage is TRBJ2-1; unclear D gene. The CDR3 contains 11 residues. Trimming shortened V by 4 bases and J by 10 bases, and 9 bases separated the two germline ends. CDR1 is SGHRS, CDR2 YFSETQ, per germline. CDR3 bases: TGCGCCAGCAGCGAAACAGCCGAGCAGTTCTTC. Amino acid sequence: CASSETAEQFF.

The CDR3, as DNA: TGCAGCGTTGAACATTTTACAGGGGTCAAGAACTACAATGAGCAGTTCTTC. Encoded protein: CSVEHFTGVKNYNEQFF. V usage is TRBV29-1 and J usage is TRBJ2-1; 7 positions agree with TRBD1. CDR1 and CDR2 from the germline V gene are SQVTM and ANQGSEA. The CDR3 is made up of 17 amino acids. The V gene end was trimmed by 2 bases and the J gene end by 3 bases; junction bases not matched to a gene: 13.

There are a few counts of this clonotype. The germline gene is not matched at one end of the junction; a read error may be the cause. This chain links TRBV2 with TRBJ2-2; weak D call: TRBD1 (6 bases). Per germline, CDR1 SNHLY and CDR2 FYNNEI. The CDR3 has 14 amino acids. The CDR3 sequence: CASAQGQNTGELFF. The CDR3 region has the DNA TGTGCCAGCGCGCAGGGGCAGAACACCGGAGAGCTGTTTTTT.

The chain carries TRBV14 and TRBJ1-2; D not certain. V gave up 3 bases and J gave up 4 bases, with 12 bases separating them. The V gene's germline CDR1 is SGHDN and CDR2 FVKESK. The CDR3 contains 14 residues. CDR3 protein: CASSHGRRAYGYTF. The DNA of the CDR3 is TGTGCCAGCAGCCACGGCCGCCGAGCCTATGGCTACACCTTC.

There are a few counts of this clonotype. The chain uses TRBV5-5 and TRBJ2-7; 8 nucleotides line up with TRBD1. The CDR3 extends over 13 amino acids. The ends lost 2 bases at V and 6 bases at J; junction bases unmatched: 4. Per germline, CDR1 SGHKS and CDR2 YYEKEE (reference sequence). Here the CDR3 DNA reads TGTGCCAGCAGCTTCACCGACAGGGGCGAGCAGTACTTC. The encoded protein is CASSFTDRGEQYF.

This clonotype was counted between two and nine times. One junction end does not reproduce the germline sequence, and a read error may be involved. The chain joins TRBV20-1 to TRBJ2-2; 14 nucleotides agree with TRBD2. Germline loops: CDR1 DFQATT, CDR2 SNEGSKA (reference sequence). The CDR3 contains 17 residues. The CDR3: CCARSGLAGAGTGELFF. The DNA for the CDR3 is TGCTGTGCTAGGTCGGGACTAGCGGGAGCGGGGACCGGGGAGCTGTTTTTT.

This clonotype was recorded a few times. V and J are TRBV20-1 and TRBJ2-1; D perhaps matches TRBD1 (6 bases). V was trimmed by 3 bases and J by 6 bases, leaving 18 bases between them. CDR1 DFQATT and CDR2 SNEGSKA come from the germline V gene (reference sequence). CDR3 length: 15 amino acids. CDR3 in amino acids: CSASGFAGAGNEQFF. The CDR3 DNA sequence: TGCAGTGCTAGCGGATTCGCAGGGGCTGGCAATGAGCAGTTCTTC.

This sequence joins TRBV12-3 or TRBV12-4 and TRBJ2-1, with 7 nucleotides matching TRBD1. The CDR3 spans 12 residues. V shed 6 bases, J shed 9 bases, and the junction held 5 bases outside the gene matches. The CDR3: CASSPGTVEQFF. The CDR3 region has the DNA TGTGCCAGCAGCCCTGGGACAGTTGAGCAGTTCTTC.

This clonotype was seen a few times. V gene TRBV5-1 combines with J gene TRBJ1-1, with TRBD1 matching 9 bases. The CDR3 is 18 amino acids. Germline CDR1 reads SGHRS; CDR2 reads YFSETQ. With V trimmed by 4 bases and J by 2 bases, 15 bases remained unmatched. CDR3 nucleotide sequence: TGCGCCAGCAGCGAGCTTGGACAGGGGCGCGGTAAAAACACTGAAGCTTTCTTT. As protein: CASSELGQGRGKNTEAFF.

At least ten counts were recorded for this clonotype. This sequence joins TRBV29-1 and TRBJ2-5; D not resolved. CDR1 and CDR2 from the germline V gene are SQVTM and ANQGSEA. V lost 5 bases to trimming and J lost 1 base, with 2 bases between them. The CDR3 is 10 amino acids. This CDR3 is CSVLQETQYF. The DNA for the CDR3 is TGCAGCGTTCTCCAAGAGACCCAGTACTTC. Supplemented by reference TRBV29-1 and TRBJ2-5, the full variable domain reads SAVISQKPSRDICQRGTSLTIQCQVDSQVTMMFWYRQQPGQSLTLIATANQGSEATYESGFVIDKFPISRPNLTFSTLTVSNMSPEDSSIYLCSVLQETQYFGPGTRLLVL.

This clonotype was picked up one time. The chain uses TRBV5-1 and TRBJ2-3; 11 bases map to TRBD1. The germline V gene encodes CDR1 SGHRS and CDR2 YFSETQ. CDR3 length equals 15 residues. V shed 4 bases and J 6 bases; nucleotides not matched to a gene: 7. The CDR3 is CASSHGTGGSDTQYF. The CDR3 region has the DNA TGCGCCAGCAGCCATGGGACAGGGGGATCTGATACGCAGTATTTT. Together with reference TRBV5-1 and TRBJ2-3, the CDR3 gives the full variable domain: KAGVTQTPRYLIKTRGQQVTLSCSPISGHRSVSWYQQTPGQGLQFLFEYFSETQRNKGNFPGRFSGRQFSNSRSEMNVSTLELGDSALYLCASSHGTGGSDTQYFGPGTRLTVL.

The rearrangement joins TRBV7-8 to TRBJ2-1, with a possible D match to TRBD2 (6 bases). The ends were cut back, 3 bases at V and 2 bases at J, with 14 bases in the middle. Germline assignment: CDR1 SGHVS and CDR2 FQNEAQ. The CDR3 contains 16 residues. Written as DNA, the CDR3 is TGTGCCAGCAGCTTGAGACTAGTTTCCGCCTACAATGAGCAGTTCTTC. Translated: CASSLRLVSAYNEQFF.